The source of this TCR beta chain is a study of response to subunit inactivated influenza vaccine. This clonotype has ten or more counts. Its cognate antigen is unknown. The study's findings and limits: With each seasonal influenza vaccination, the authors suggested, few new T cells are recruited.

Deletions cut 5 bases from V and 4 bases from J, with 8 bases between. This CDR3 region has 13 residues. A single record per CDR3 protein comes from TCRdb applying MiXCR to the RT-PCR reads. The data hold 550,000 to 650,000 distinct CDR3 sequences, with 12% observed a single time. The V call is TRBV12-3 or TRBV12-4, the J call TRBJ2-2; unclear D gene. This sequence was found in a man aged 45-65 years who received an inactivated influenza vaccine. The sequencing used PBMCs from blood, collected on the day of vaccination. CDR3 region: CASSPRATGELFF. The CDR3 coding sequence is TGTGCCAGCAGTCCCCGGGCCACCGGGGAGCTGTTTTTT.